This T cell receptor beta chain derives from a study of T cell repertoires in cytomegalovirus infection. About the study: Matching HLA type and CMV infection were both indicated by public TCR beta signatures. General study findings and limits: Dominating the ex vivo response were TCR beta clonotypes that were CMV-specific and HLA-C-restricted.

This clonotype has a handful of counts. Its antigen is currently unknown. TCRdb analysed the reads with MiXCR anew, one entry per CDR3 protein. The table lists around 180,000 distinct CDR3 sequences, under 25% of them singletons, with about 3% in the top ten. CDR1 is SQVTM, CDR2 ANQGSEA, per germline. The CDR3 has 13 residues. The V gene lost 1 base and the J gene lost 5 bases, with 12 bases spanning the gap. Sequencing input: PBMCs. This receptor was obtained from a human donor in good health (CMV status not recorded). Some clones in this sample may be carry-over from other donors' samples. The chain links TRBV29-1 to TRBJ2-7; no clear D. In DNA, the CDR3 is TGCAGCGTTGAAGGGGGTAGTTTGAACGAGCAGTACTTC. Protein product: CSVEGGSLNEQYF.